This passage covers 22 T cell receptor beta chains from one sample sequenced in a study of CD8 T cells in Susac syndrome. An amount of RNA that ranged from about 0.45 to 1 ug was reverse transcribed with random hexamers. Each CDR3 protein is one row after TCRdb ran MiXCR on the immunoSEQ multiplex PCR reads. Of 150,000 to 190,000 distinct CDR3 sequences in the sample, around 95% were seen once. Sequenced: CD4+ T cells from PBMCs. The receptors shown here come from a human donor with Susac syndrome.

This rearrangement joins TRBV20-1 to TRBJ2-3; 9 bases map to TRBD2. CDR1 and CDR2 from the germline V gene are DFQATT and SNEGSKA (reference sequence). This CDR3 is built from 15 residues. V lost 3 bases to trimming and J lost 1 base; unmatched junction nucleotides: 5. The CDR3 bases are TGCAGTGCTAGGCGGGGGGGCGGCGGCACAGATACGCAGTATTTT. Translated: CSARRGGGGTDTQYF.

This chain joins TRBV5-4 and TRBJ2-1; D may be TRBD1 or TRBD2 (6 bases each). Germline-derived CDR1 and CDR2 are SGHNT and YYREEE (reference sequence). Trimming shortened V by 4 bases and J by 10 bases, and 18 bases separated the two germline ends. There are 14 residues in the CDR3. The CDR3 protein is CASSPVRGVGEQFF. DNA for the CDR3: TGTGCCAGCAGCCCGGTAAGGGGGGTTGGCGAGCAGTTCTTC.

This sequence joins TRBV4-1 and TRBJ1-6; D is possibly TRBD1 (6 bases). This CDR3 contains 14 residues. The germline V gene has CDR1 MGHRA and CDR2 YSYEKL. V was trimmed by 2 bases and J by 7 bases, leaving 9 bases between them. The CDR3 nucleotides are TGCGCCAGCAGCCAAACAGGGTTGAATTCACCCCTCCACTTT. Amino acids: CASSQTGLNSPLHF.

In this sample, this clonotype turned up once. The chain uses TRBV5-1 and TRBJ1-5; D remains unclear. The length of the CDR3 is 14 residues. V lost 4 bases, J lost 2 bases, and 10 bases lay in between. Germline V lookup: CDR1 SGHRS, CDR2 YFSETQ. This chain's CDR3 is CASSPDEGNQPQHF. The DNA for the CDR3 is TGCGCCAGCAGCCCCGACGAGGGCAATCAGCCCCAGCATTTT.

This clonotype was detected only once. The chain is built from TRBV6-1 and TRBJ2-7; 9 positions agree with TRBD1. V shed 11 bases and J 6 bases; nucleotides not matched to a gene: 8. The germline CDR1 and CDR2 sequences are MNHNS and SASEGT. The CDR3 covers 12 residues. The CDR3 nucleotides read TGTGCCCACAGACAGGGGGAGGGCGAGCAGTACTTC. Its translation: CAHRQGEGEQYF.

This clonotype appeared a single time. The J gene is TRBJ2-5, the V gene TRBV4-3; D possibly matches TRBD1 or TRBD2 (5 bases each). Deletions cut 1 base from V and 7 bases from J, with 19 bases between. The CDR3 extends over 16 amino acids. Germline CDR1 reads LGHNA; CDR2 reads YSLEER. The CDR3 sequence: CASSQGQRDPRGTQYF. DNA for the CDR3: TGCGCCAGCAGCCAAGGCCAACGGGACCCTCGGGGGACCCAGTACTTC.

The chain couples TRBV12-3 or TRBV12-4 to TRBJ1-2; maybe TRBD1 (6 bases). V was pared by 4 bases and J by 6 bases, with 18 bases between. The CDR3 has 15 residues. The DNA for the CDR3 is TGTGCCAGCAGTTCGTACAGGGCACCACTCAATGGCTACACCTTC. Translated, it gives CASSSYRAPLNGYTF.

This clonotype was found once. The gene calls are TRBV24-1 and TRBJ2-2; 11 positions agree with TRBD2. The CDR3 runs 17 residues. Germline-derived CDR1 and CDR2 are KGHDR and SFDVKD. J lost 1 base, V lost 6 bases, and 6 bases had no gene match. The CDR3, as DNA: TGTGCCACCAGTCCTAGCGGGGGGCCTTTGAACACCGGGGAGCTGTTTTTT. This encodes CATSPSGGPLNTGELFF.

The rearrangement uses TRBV18 and TRBJ1-6; a weak D match, TRBD1 (6 bases). The ends were cut back, 0 bases at V and 10 bases at J, with 10 bases in the middle. Germline-derived CDR1 and CDR2 are KGHSH and LQKENI. The CDR3 is 14 amino acids. The CDR3, as DNA: TGTGCCAGCTCACCACCGGTGACAGGCTCACCCCTCCACTTT. It yields the protein CASSPPVTGSPLHF.

V gene TRBV20-1 combines with J gene TRBJ2-5; no definite D call. CDR1 and CDR2 (germline): DFQATT, SNEGSKA (reference sequence). The CDR3 extends over 13 amino acids. V lost 1 base to trimming and J lost 5 bases, with 11 bases between them. CDR3 in amino acids: CSARVVGGETQYF. The CDR3 coding sequence is TGCAGTGCTAGAGTGGTGGGTGGGGAGACCCAGTACTTC.

The V gene is TRBV4-3, the J gene TRBJ2-1; 11 bases agree with TRBD2. The CDR3 is made up of 15 amino acids. Per the germline V gene, CDR1 is LGHNA and CDR2 is YSLEER. Losses at the gene ends were 5 bases for V and 10 bases for J; bases not matched to a gene: 10. This CDR3 is CASSASLAGAGEQFF. For the CDR3, the DNA is TGCGCCAGCAGCGCATCACTAGCGGGGGCGGGAGAGCAGTTCTTC.

The rearrangement joins TRBV10-3 to TRBJ2-1, with a weak D call TRBD1 (5 bases). Per germline, CDR1 ENHRY and CDR2 SYGVKD. The CDR3 is 14 amino acids. V was cut by 0 bases and J by 4 bases, with 7 bases left in between. CDR3: CAISESQGYNEQFF. In DNA, the CDR3 is TGTGCCATCAGTGAGTCCCAGGGTTACAATGAGCAGTTCTTC.

This chain links TRBV12-3 or TRBV12-4 with TRBJ2-7; a possible D gene is TRBD2 (5 bases). The CDR3 consists of 14 residues. Trimming pared 5 bases from V and 2 bases from J, leaving 13 bases between. CDR3 DNA sequence: TGTGCCAGCAGTCCGGCGGGTGGGCCCTACGAGCAGTACTTC. Translation: CASSPAGGPYEQYF.

The V gene is TRBV12-3 or TRBV12-4, the J gene TRBJ2-7; D is undetermined. With 6 bases removed from V and 6 bases from J, the gap between germline ends came to 9 bases. This CDR3 comprises 11 residues. CDR3 sequence (DNA): TGTGCCAGCAGCCGGTGGGCCGAGCAGTACTTC. Its protein is CASSRWAEQYF.

The chain couples TRBV27 to TRBJ2-6; possibly TRBD2 for D (7 bases). Trimming pared 6 bases from V and 4 bases from J, leaving 13 bases between. Germline V gene data show CDR1 as MNHEY and CDR2 as SMNVEV (reference sequence). The CDR3 is 15 residues long. This chain's CDR3 is CASRLGGAGANVLTF. The CDR3, as DNA: TGTGCCAGCAGACTTGGGGGGGCGGGGGCCAACGTCCTGACTTTC.

The V call is TRBV7-9, the J call TRBJ2-5; no clear D. The CDR3 runs 16 residues. V lost 5 bases to trimming and J lost 2 bases, with 18 bases between them. Per germline, CDR1 SEHNR and CDR2 FQNEAQ (reference sequence). DNA for the CDR3: TGTGCCAGCAGCCCCGCGCGGTTATCAAGACAAGAGACCCAGTACTTC. This codes for CASSPARLSRQETQYF.

The rearrangement links TRBV18 to TRBJ2-7; TRBD1 is a possible D gene (6 bases). This CDR3 is built from 17 residues. The V end lost 3 bases, the J end lost 6 bases, and 24 bases lay between the germline ends. CDR1 is KGHSH and CDR2 is LQKENI in the germline V gene. The CDR3 loop reads CASSPLLHRASGGEQYF. The DNA for the CDR3 is TGTGCCAGCTCACCCCTACTTCACAGGGCCTCAGGTGGCGAGCAGTACTTC.

Comment on this clonotype: Relative to the germline gene, one junction end is altered; a read error may explain this. This sequence joins TRBV5-1 and TRBJ1-1; 7 bases are a match to TRBD1. CDR3 length equals 13 residues. From germline, CDR1 is SGHRS and CDR2 YFSETQ. The CDR3 DNA is TGCGCCAGCAGAATGACAGGGAACACTGAAGATTTCTTT. Translated, it gives CASRMTGNTEDFF.

The rearrangement joins TRBV29-1 to TRBJ2-1; D is undetermined. This CDR3 contains 10 residues. In germline, CDR1 is SQVTM, CDR2 ANQGSEA. The V and J ends lost 6 bases and 5 bases respectively, with 5 bases between them. This CDR3 is CSVGHNEQFF. The CDR3 bases are TGCAGCGTCGGTCACAATGAGCAGTTCTTC.

The chain recombines TRBV20-1 with TRBJ1-2; 11 positions agree with TRBD1. Germline V lookup: CDR1 DFQATT, CDR2 SNEGSKA (reference sequence). The length of the CDR3 is 13 residues. V shed 5 bases, J shed 2 bases, and the junction held 1 base outside the gene matches. The CDR3 sequence: CSAWDRGNYGYTF. Written as DNA, the CDR3 is TGCAGTGCTTGGGACAGGGGGAACTATGGCTACACCTTC.

The chain links TRBV20-1 to TRBJ1-2; 7 positions agree with TRBD1. J was trimmed by 5 bases and V by 3 bases; bases with no gene match: 9. The CDR3 totals 14 residues. Germline values: CDR1 DFQATT, CDR2 SNEGSKA (reference sequence). CDR3 sequence: CSASRSQGGYGYTF. The CDR3 bases are TGCAGTGCTAGTCGATCCCAGGGGGGATATGGCTACACCTTC.

The chain combines TRBV4-1 with TRBJ2-5; 9 bases agree with TRBD1. CDR3 length equals 16 residues. J gave up 3 bases and V 1 base, and 6 bases lay outside the gene matches. CDR1 and CDR2 from the germline V gene are MGHRA and YSYEKL. DNA of the CDR3: TGCGCCAGCAGCCAAGTGCGTGGGACAGGGAAAGAGACCCAGTACTTC. It translates to CASSQVRGTGKETQYF.